The 28 T cell receptor beta chains listed next were all sequenced from one sample in a study of human T cells and chemical hapten exposure. Time point here: patch test 3, about 24 weeks after DPC sensitization. The treatment was: therapeutic diphenylcyclopropenone sensitization with weekly scalp DPC. The template was total RNA from unfractionated whole blood. In TCRdb, the RACE reads were re-called with MiXCR into one record per CDR3 protein. Among fewer than 50,000 distinct CDR3 sequences listed, 8% to 10% were seen once. This specimen consisted of whole blood, obtained in connection with sensitization to the hapten diphenylcyclopropenone (DPC). The receptors originated from a man aged 50 to 59 with alopecia areata. Some clones in this sample may be carry-over from other donors' samples.

As concerns this clonotype: The junction departs from the called germline gene at one end, perhaps through a read error. V usage is TRBV29-1 and J usage is TRBJ2-7; 7 positions match TRBD1. Germline CDR1 is SQVTM and CDR2 is ANQGSEA. The CDR3 consists of 10 residues. CDR3 nucleotide sequence: TGCAGCGTTGACCGGGACAGCCAACTGTTC. Its translation is CSVDRDSQLF.

This clonotype was counted only a few times. The chain couples TRBV7-2 to TRBJ2-1, with 8 positions matching TRBD2. Trimming at V came to 5 bases and at J to 8 bases, leaving 8 bases not matched to a gene. The CDR3 length is 14 residues. CDR1 SGHTA and CDR2 FQGNSA come from the germline V gene. In nucleotides, the CDR3 is TGTGCCAGCAGCGGGGGACTAGTTGTGGATGAGCAGTTCTTC. Translating gives CASSGGLVVDEQFF.

The chain recombines TRBV7-6 with TRBJ2-7; 7 nucleotides agree with TRBD2. This CDR3 spans 14 amino acids. Germline CDR1 is SGHVS and CDR2 is FNYEAQ. After removal of 3 bases from V and 0 bases from J, the junction contained 2 bases not matched to a gene. CDR3 in amino acids: CASSLERGSYEQYF. CDR3 bases: TGTGCCAGCAGCTTGGAGCGGGGCTCCTACGAGCAGTACTTC.

This clonotype occurred a few times. The chain uses TRBV29-1 and TRBJ2-1, with 9 bases that match TRBD2. V lost 7 bases to trimming and J lost 7 bases; unmatched junction nucleotides: 8. This CDR3 region has 13 residues. In germline, CDR1 is SQVTM, CDR2 ANQGSEA. The CDR3 DNA reads TGCAGCGGTTCGGGACTAGCCGATAATGAGCAGTTCTTC. Translated: CSGSGLADNEQFF.

This clonotype occurred many times. The gene calls are TRBV7-8 and TRBJ2-2; D might be TRBD2 (5 bases). Germline V gene data show CDR1 as SGHVS and CDR2 as FQNEAQ. This CDR3 contains 15 residues. With 5 bases removed from V and 3 bases from J, the gap between germline ends came to 13 bases. CDR3 sequence (DNA): TGTGCCAGCAGCCGTACTAGAAGTGACACCGGGGAGCTGTTTTTT. Translating gives CASSRTRSDTGELFF.

This clonotype was found many times. This sequence joins TRBV6-5 and TRBJ1-1, with TRBD1 as a possible D gene (6 bases). The V and J ends lost 5 bases and 7 bases respectively, with 17 bases between them. Germline CDR1 MNHEY, CDR2 SVGAGI. CDR3 size: 14 residues. The CDR3 nucleotides are TGTGCCAGCAGTAGCAGGGGCGGTCTGGGTGAAGCTTTCTTT. Its protein is CASSSRGGLGEAFF.

The V call is TRBV5-1, the J call TRBJ2-2, with 9 positions matching TRBD1. The ends lost 4 bases at V and 3 bases at J; junction bases unmatched: 7. Germline V gives CDR1 SGHRS, CDR2 YFSETQ. This CDR3 has 16 residues. Here the CDR3 reads CASSRTGGIDTGELFF. For the CDR3, the DNA is TGCGCCAGCAGCCGTACAGGGGGCATAGACACCGGGGAGCTGTTTTTT.

This clonotype was observed a handful of times. The rearrangement uses TRBV30 and TRBJ2-1; 10 bases align to TRBD2. CDR1 and CDR2 from the germline V gene are GTSNPN and SVGIG (reference sequence). The junction had 4 bases not matched to a gene; V was cut back by 4 bases and J by 7 bases. The CDR3 loop spans 13 amino acids. This CDR3 reads CAWMSSGSNEQFF. As DNA, the CDR3 is TGTGCCTGGATGTCTAGCGGGAGTAATGAGCAGTTCTTC.

There are many counts of this clonotype. V is TRBV12-3 or TRBV12-4 and J is TRBJ1-5, with D possibly being TRBD1 (5 bases). There are 15 residues in the CDR3. V was shortened by 3 bases and J by 2 bases, with 11 bases between the two germline ends. The CDR3 protein is CASSFGTDRNQPQHF. DNA of the CDR3: TGTGCCAGCAGTTTTGGGACGGATCGCAATCAGCCCCAGCATTTT.

The V gene is TRBV30, the J gene TRBJ1-3; D gene unclear. CDR1 GTSNPN and CDR2 SVGIG come from the germline V gene (reference sequence). CDR3 length: 13 residues. V was pared by 2 bases and J by 0 bases, with 5 bases between. The CDR3 sequence is CAWSPFSGNTIYF. The CDR3, as DNA: TGTGCCTGGAGTCCCTTCTCTGGAAACACCATATATTTT.

This clonotype was detected ten times or more. The CDR3 nucleotides read TGTGCCAGTAGTTCGGGACTGAGTTACAATGAGCAGTTCTTC. Translating gives CASSSGLSYNEQFF. The gene calls are TRBV19 and TRBJ2-1, with a possible D match to TRBD2 (6 bases). The germline V gene encodes CDR1 LNHDA and CDR2 SQIVND (reference sequence). V lost 5 bases and J 4 bases, leaving 12 bases between the germline ends. CDR3 length: 14 amino acids.

This clonotype was counted many times. J is TRBJ2-7 and V is TRBV28; 12 bases are shared with TRBD1. Losses at the gene ends were 6 bases for V and 3 bases for J; bases not matched to a gene: 3. The CDR3 extends over 14 amino acids. Germline loops: CDR1 MDHEN, CDR2 SYDVKM. The CDR3 is CASRGTGGGYEQYF. The CDR3 bases are TGTGCCAGCAGGGGGACAGGGGGCGGCTACGAGCAGTACTTC.

This clonotype occurred many times. The V call is TRBV5-4, the J call TRBJ2-5; 13 positions match TRBD2. V gave up 4 bases and J gave up 4 bases; unmatched junction bases: 7. CDR1 SGHNT and CDR2 YYREEE come from the germline V gene (reference sequence). The CDR3 spans 16 residues. CDR3 in DNA: TGTGCCAGCAGCCGGACTAGCGGGAGAGTAGGAGAGACCCAGTACTTC. It translates to CASSRTSGRVGETQYF.

This clonotype was counted ten times or more. J is TRBJ1-5 and V is TRBV18; possible D gene TRBD1, 6 bases. Germline values: CDR1 KGHSH, CDR2 LQKENI. V dropped 6 bases and J dropped 2 bases, with 11 bases sitting between them. This CDR3 is built from 14 residues. This chain's CDR3 is CASSSRQGNQPQHF. The CDR3 DNA sequence: TGTGCCAGCTCCTCTAGACAGGGCAATCAGCCCCAGCATTTT.

This clonotype was observed a handful of times. This rearrangement joins TRBV7-2 to TRBJ2-7; possibly TRBD2 for D (6 bases). The germline CDR1 and CDR2 sequences are SGHTA and FQGNSA. Between the trimmed V and J ends, which lost 2 bases and 0 bases, there was a span of 14 bases. The CDR3 is 16 amino acids. The CDR3 DNA follows: TGTGCCAGCAGCTTATCCGGGGACTTGAGCTCCTACGAGCAGTACTTC. This codes for CASSLSGDLSSYEQYF.

The chain recombines TRBV5-1 with TRBJ1-5; D is possibly TRBD1 (5 bases). Trimming removed 4 bases at V and 3 bases at J, with 8 bases between. CDR1 is SGHRS, CDR2 YFSETQ, per germline. The CDR3 totals 13 residues. Written as DNA, the CDR3 is TGCGCCAGCAGCACAGGTTTCAATCAGCCCCAGCATTTT. Protein: CASSTGFNQPQHF.

The gene calls are TRBV4-1 and TRBJ2-1, with D perhaps matching TRBD2 (5 bases). The germline V gene has CDR1 MGHRA and CDR2 YSYEKL. Trimming shortened V by 1 base and J by 9 bases, and 16 bases separated the two germline ends. The CDR3 covers 15 residues. The CDR3 here is CASSQGLSSTTEQFF. The CDR3, as DNA: TGCGCCAGCAGCCAAGGGCTTTCTTCGACTACTGAGCAGTTCTTC.

This clonotype has a count of ten or more. The chain employs TRBV12-3 or TRBV12-4 and TRBJ1-1; a possible D gene is TRBD1 (5 bases). V lost 6 bases and J 9 bases, leaving 14 bases between the germline ends. The length of the CDR3 is 12 residues. The CDR3 reads CASSSAGTKAFF. The DNA for the CDR3 is TGTGCCAGCAGCTCCGCCGGGACCAAAGCTTTCTTT.

This clonotype showed up many times. The rearrangement links TRBV24-1 to TRBJ2-3, with a weak D call TRBD2 (5 bases). Germline CDR1 KGHDR, CDR2 SFDVKD. This CDR3 comprises 13 residues. Trimming pared 3 bases from V and 12 bases from J, leaving 15 bases between. This CDR3 reads CATSDPRAPVQYF. For the CDR3, the DNA is TGTGCCACCAGTGATCCGCGGGCACCGGTCCAGTATTTT.

This clonotype was recorded once. V and J are TRBV29-1 and TRBJ2-7, with TRBD2 identical over 9 bases. CDR1 is SQVTM and CDR2 is ANQGSEA in the germline V gene. This CDR3 is built from 15 residues. V gave up 6 bases and J gave up 0 bases; unmatched junction bases: 9. The CDR3 here is CSVGVSSGTSYEQYF. CDR3 nucleotides: TGCAGCGTGGGGGTATCTAGCGGGACCTCCTACGAGCAGTACTTC.

This clonotype was seen at least ten times. The chain employs TRBV24-1 and TRBJ1-2; D not certain. This CDR3 has 13 residues. CDR1 and CDR2 (germline): KGHDR, SFDVKD. V was cut by 0 bases and J by 6 bases, with 7 bases left in between. DNA for the CDR3: TGTGCCACCAGTGATTTGAAGACGGATGGCTACACCTTC. Translating gives CATSDLKTDGYTF.

DNA for the CDR3: TGTGCCAGCAGCCCAGGACAGTTATCCAATCAGCCCCAGCATTTT. The encoded protein is CASSPGQLSNQPQHF. The V gene is TRBV9, the J gene TRBJ1-5; tentatively, D is TRBD1 (6 bases). Trimming left V 4 bases short and J 3 bases short, with 14 bases between. This CDR3 has 15 residues. Germline values: CDR1 SGDLS, CDR2 YYNGEE.

Ten or more counts support this clonotype. This chain uses TRBV7-9 with TRBJ2-1, with 7 bases aligning to TRBD2. The V gene's germline CDR1 is SEHNR and CDR2 FQNEAQ (reference sequence). The junction had 7 bases not matched to a gene; V was cut back by 3 bases and J by 2 bases. The CDR3 consists of 16 residues. CDR3 region: CASSLASGTTYNEQFF. CDR3 bases: TGTGCCAGCAGCTTGGCCTCCGGGACTACCTACAATGAGCAGTTCTTC.

This clonotype came up once. It may be a read error: a sequence one base away is much more abundant. This chain uses TRBV2 with TRBJ2-7, with D unclear. This CDR3 contains 14 residues. The germline V gene encodes CDR1 SNHLY and CDR2 FYNNEI. V shed 3 bases and J shed 2 bases, with 11 bases lying between them. CDR3 residues: CASSEANQAYEQYF. CDR3 nucleotides: TGTGCCAGCAGTGAGGCTAACCAAGCCTACGAGCAGTACTTC.

In this sample, this clonotype turned up a few times. The J gene is TRBJ1-1, the V gene TRBV6-5; D call uncertain. The V end was cut by 7 bases, the J end by 3 bases, with 6 bases between. The CDR3 is 11 residues long. CDR1 and CDR2 from the germline V gene are MNHEY and SVGAGI. CDR3 loop: CASITDTEAFF. The CDR3 DNA reads as TGTGCCAGCATCACAGACACTGAAGCTTTCTTT.

The chain combines TRBV2 with TRBJ2-1; 12 bases agree with TRBD2. This CDR3 spans 14 amino acids. V shed 6 bases, J shed 6 bases, and the junction held 3 bases outside the gene matches. CDR1 is SNHLY, CDR2 FYNNEI, per germline. The CDR3 sequence: CASREGLAGNEQFF. In nucleotides, the CDR3 is TGTGCCAGCAGGGAGGGACTAGCGGGCAATGAGCAGTTCTTC.

This clonotype appeared a few times. The chain links TRBV27 to TRBJ1-4; 9 bases agree with TRBD1. The CDR3 is 14 residues long. Germline values: CDR1 MNHEY, CDR2 SMNVEV (reference sequence). J gave up 8 bases and V 2 bases, and 3 bases lay outside the gene matches. This CDR3 reads CASSLNRGQEKLFF. The CDR3 DNA reads as TGTGCCAGCAGTTTAAACAGGGGGCAGGAAAAACTGTTTTTT.

The chain has TRBV28 and TRBJ1-6; possible D gene TRBD1, 5 bases. The CDR3 spans 14 residues. The germline gives CDR1 MDHEN, CDR2 SYDVKM. Trimming shortened V by 5 bases and J by 0 bases, and 5 bases separated the two germline ends. CDR3 in DNA: TGTGCCAGCAGTGACAGCTCCTATAATTCACCCCTCCACTTT. Translation gives CASSDSSYNSPLHF.